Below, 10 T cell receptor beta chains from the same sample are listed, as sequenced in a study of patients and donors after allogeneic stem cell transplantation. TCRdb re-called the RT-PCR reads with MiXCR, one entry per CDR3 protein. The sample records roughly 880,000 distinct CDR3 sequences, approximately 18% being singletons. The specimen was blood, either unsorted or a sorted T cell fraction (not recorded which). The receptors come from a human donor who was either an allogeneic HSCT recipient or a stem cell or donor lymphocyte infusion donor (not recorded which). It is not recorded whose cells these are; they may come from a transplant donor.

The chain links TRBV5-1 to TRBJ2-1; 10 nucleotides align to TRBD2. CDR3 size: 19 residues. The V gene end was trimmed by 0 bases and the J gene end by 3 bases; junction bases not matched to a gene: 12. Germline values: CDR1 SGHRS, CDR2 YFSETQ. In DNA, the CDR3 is TGCGCCAGCAGCTTGGGGACTAGCGGCTCTTCCCCATTCTACAATGAGCAGTTCTTC. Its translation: CASSLGTSGSSPFYNEQFF.

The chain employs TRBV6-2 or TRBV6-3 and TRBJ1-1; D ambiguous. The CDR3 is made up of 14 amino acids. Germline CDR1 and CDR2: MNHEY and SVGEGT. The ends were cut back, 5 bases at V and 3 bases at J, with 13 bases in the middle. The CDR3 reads CASSDIGMDTEAFF. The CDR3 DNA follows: TGTGCCAGCAGTGACATCGGCATGGACACTGAAGCTTTCTTT.

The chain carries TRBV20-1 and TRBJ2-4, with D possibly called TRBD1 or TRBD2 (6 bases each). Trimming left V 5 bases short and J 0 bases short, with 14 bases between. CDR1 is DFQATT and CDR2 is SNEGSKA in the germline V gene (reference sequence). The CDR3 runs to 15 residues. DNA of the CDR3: TGCAGTGCTGGAGGAGGGGGGATAGCCAAAAACATTCAGTACTTC. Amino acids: CSAGGGGIAKNIQYF.

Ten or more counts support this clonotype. The CDR3 loop is CASSYVPGGGANTGELFF. The CDR3 coding sequence is TGTGCCAGCAGTTACGTCCCTGGGGGGGGCGCTAACACCGGGGAGCTGTTTTTT. V is TRBV6-5 and J is TRBJ2-2; D may be TRBD2 (7 bases). The germline V gene encodes CDR1 MNHEY and CDR2 SVGAGI. CDR3 length: 18 amino acids. The V end lost 2 bases, the J end lost 2 bases, and 18 bases lay between the germline ends.

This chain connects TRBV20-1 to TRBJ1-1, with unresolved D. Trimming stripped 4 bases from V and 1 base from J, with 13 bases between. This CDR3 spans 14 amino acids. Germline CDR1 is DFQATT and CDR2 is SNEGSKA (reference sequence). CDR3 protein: CSAITGWGNTEAFF. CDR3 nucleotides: TGCAGTGCTATCACGGGGTGGGGGAACACTGAAGCTTTCTTT.

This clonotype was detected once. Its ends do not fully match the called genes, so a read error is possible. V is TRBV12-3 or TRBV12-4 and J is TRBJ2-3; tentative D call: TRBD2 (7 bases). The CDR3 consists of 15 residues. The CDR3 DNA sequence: TGTGCCAGCGGTTTAGCGGGTAGGGGGACAGATACGCAGTATTTT. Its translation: CASGLAGRGTDTQYF.

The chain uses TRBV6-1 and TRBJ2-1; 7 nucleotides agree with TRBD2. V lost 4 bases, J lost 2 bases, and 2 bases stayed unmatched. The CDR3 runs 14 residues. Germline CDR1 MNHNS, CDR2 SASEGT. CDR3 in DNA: TGTGCCAGCAGTGCGCGGGAGACCTACAATGAGCAGTTCTTC. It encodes CASSARETYNEQFF.

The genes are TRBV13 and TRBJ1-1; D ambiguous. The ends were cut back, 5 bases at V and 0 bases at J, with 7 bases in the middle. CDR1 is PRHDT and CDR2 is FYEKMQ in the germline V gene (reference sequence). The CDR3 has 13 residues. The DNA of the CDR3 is TGTGCCAGCAGCATGATGCTGAACACTGAAGCTTTCTTT. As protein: CASSMMLNTEAFF.

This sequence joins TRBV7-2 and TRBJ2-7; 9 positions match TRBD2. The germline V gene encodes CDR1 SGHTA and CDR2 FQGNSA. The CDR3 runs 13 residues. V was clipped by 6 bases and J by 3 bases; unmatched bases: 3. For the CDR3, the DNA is TGTGCCAGCAGGGGACTAGCTTTCTACGAGCAGTACTTC. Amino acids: CASRGLAFYEQYF.

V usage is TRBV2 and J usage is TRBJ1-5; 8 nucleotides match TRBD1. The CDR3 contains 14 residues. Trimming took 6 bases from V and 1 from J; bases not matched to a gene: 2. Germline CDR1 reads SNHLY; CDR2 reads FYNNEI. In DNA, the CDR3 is TGTGCCAGCAGGGGACAGGAGAGCAATCAGCCCCAGCATTTT. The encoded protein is CASRGQESNQPQHF. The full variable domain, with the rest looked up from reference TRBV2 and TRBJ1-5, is EPEVTQTPSHQVTQMGQEVILRCVPISNHLYFYWYRQILGQKVEFLVSFYNNEISEKSEIFDDQFSVERPDGSNFTLKIRSTKLEDSAMYFCASRGQESNQPQHFGDGTRLSIL.